Listed here are 29 T cell receptor beta chains from one sample, sequenced in a study of early T cells in non-severe SARS-CoV-2 infection. TCRdb processed the 5' RACE reads anew with MiXCR; each CDR3 protein has one entry. The data hold tens of thousands of distinct CDR3 sequences, with under 15% observed a single time. Sequencing was carried out using whole blood. The source is an adult who was a healthcare worker with PCR-confirmed SARS-CoV-2 infection or an uninfected control (not recorded which).

This clonotype came up a few times. V usage is TRBV5-1 and J usage is TRBJ1-1; D possibly corresponds to TRBD1 (6 bases). The V end was cut by 4 bases, the J end by 5 bases, with 18 bases between. This CDR3 contains 15 residues. Germline values: CDR1 SGHRS, CDR2 YFSETQ. CDR3 DNA sequence: TGCGCCAGCAGCCCCGACGGGGGCTCGAGGACTGAAGCTTTCTTT. Translation: CASSPDGGSRTEAFF.

A few counts support this clonotype. J is TRBJ2-3 and V is TRBV11-3; D is uncertain. The CDR3 has 13 amino acids. CDR1 is SGHNT and CDR2 is YENEEA in the germline V gene. Trimming cost V 2 bases and J 0 bases, with 3 bases left between them. This chain's CDR3 is CASSLLSTDTQYF. CDR3 nucleotides: TGTGCCAGCAGCTTATTAAGCACAGATACGCAGTATTTT.

This clonotype was recorded a few times. The chain couples TRBV9 to TRBJ2-1, with 8 positions matching TRBD2. This CDR3 has 15 amino acids. V was pared by 0 bases and J by 4 bases, with 3 bases of the junction left unmatched. Germline CDR1 SGDLS, CDR2 YYNGEE. The CDR3 coding sequence is TGTGCCAGCAGCGTAGGACTAGCGTTATACAATGAGCAGTTCTTC. Its translation is CASSVGLALYNEQFF.

J is TRBJ1-2 and V is TRBV12-3 or TRBV12-4, with D tentatively TRBD1 (5 bases). V was pared by 5 bases and J by 6 bases, with 13 bases between. The length of the CDR3 is 13 residues. In DNA form, the CDR3 reads TGTGCCAGCAGTATCGCCGCGGGGCATGGCTACACCTTC. It specifies CASSIAAGHGYTF.

This clonotype was counted between two and nine times. CDR3 nucleotide sequence: TGCAGCGTTGGCTCTAACACCGGGGAGCTGTTTTTT. The encoded protein is CSVGSNTGELFF. This chain uses TRBV29-1 with TRBJ2-2; D is unclear. The CDR3 runs 12 residues. CDR1 is SQVTM and CDR2 is ANQGSEA in the germline V gene. Trimming pared 4 bases from V and 2 bases from J, leaving 5 bases between.

The rearrangement uses TRBV9 and TRBJ2-5; tentative D call: TRBD2 (6 bases). Germline V gene data show CDR1 as SGDLS and CDR2 as YYNGEE. V was shortened by 4 bases and J by 5 bases, with 18 bases between the two germline ends. The CDR3 runs to 15 residues. The CDR3 DNA follows: TGTGCCAGCAGCTTACGACTTGGAGGGATGGAGACCCAGTACTTC. Its protein is CASSLRLGGMETQYF.

This clonotype has a handful of counts. This chain connects TRBV20-1 to TRBJ1-1; D remains ambiguous. V shed 0 bases and J shed 0 bases, with 11 bases lying between them. Germline values: CDR1 DFQATT, CDR2 SNEGSKA (reference sequence). CDR3 length: 15 residues. The DNA of the CDR3 is TGCAGTGCTAGAGATCCGGCGGCTATGAACACTGAAGCTTTCTTT. Protein product: CSARDPAAMNTEAFF.

In its sample, this clonotype was seen once. The genes are TRBV7-2 and TRBJ1-2; D not certain. CDR3 size: 12 residues. V gave up 5 bases and J gave up 5 bases, with 9 bases separating them. The germline gives CDR1 SGHTA, CDR2 FQGNSA. The CDR3 loop is CASSAAQYGYTF. The DNA for the CDR3 is TGTGCCAGCAGCGCCGCACAGTATGGCTACACCTTC.

This clonotype turned up a few times. V gene TRBV12-3 or TRBV12-4 combines with J gene TRBJ2-5, with TRBD2 matching over 9 bases. V lost 5 bases to trimming and J lost 4 bases; unmatched junction nucleotides: 2. CDR3 length equals 13 residues. The CDR3 DNA follows: TGTGCCAGCAGTCGTAGCGGGAGAGAGACCCAGTACTTC. This codes for CASSRSGRETQYF.

This clonotype was seen a few times. The gene calls are TRBV14 and TRBJ1-1, with 8 bases lining up with TRBD1. The V gene's germline CDR1 is SGHDN and CDR2 FVKESK. V gave up 5 bases and J gave up 1 base; unmatched junction bases: 15. This CDR3 comprises 18 residues. The CDR3 is CASSGDRKFSLKNTEAFF. The CDR3 region has the DNA TGTGCCAGCAGCGGGGACAGGAAGTTTTCCCTTAAGAACACTGAAGCTTTCTTT. Together with reference TRBV14 and TRBJ1-1, the CDR3 gives the full variable domain: EAGVTQFPSHSVIEKGQTVTLRCDPISGHDNLYWYRRVMGKEIKFLLHFVKESKQDESGMPNNRFLAERTGGTYSTLKVQPAELEDSGVYFCASSGDRKFSLKNTEAFFGQGTRLTVV.

A few counts support this clonotype. The chain couples TRBV6-4 to TRBJ1-2; D possibly corresponds to TRBD1 (6 bases). CDR3 length: 15 amino acids. V was shortened by 2 bases and J by 8 bases, with 18 bases between the two germline ends. Germline assignment: CDR1 MRHNA and CDR2 SNTAGT. In DNA, the CDR3 is TGTGCCAGCAGTGACGGGAACAGGGCAACTCGAGGCTACACCTTC. Translation: CASSDGNRATRGYTF.

This clonotype was picked up many times. V usage is TRBV5-1 and J usage is TRBJ2-6; D unclear. This CDR3 is 14 amino acids long. The V end was cut by 4 bases, the J end by 1 base, with 6 bases between. From germline, CDR1 is SGHRS and CDR2 YFSETQ. The CDR3 loop reads CASSQTSGANVLTF. CDR3 nucleotide sequence: TGCGCCAGCAGCCAGACATCTGGGGCCAACGTCCTGACTTTC.

This clonotype was seen ten or more times. The rearrangement uses TRBV24-1 and TRBJ2-1; 7 bases match TRBD2. The J segment lost 2 bases and the V segment lost 3 bases, leaving 3 bases of the junction unmatched. The CDR3 is 15 residues long. Germline V CDR1 and CDR2: KGHDR, SFDVKD. This chain's CDR3 is CATSDASGTYNEQFF. In DNA form, the CDR3 reads TGTGCCACCAGTGATGCTAGCGGAACCTACAATGAGCAGTTCTTC.

Only a few counts were recorded for this clonotype. The V gene is TRBV7-3, the J gene TRBJ2-3; D ambiguous. The germline gives CDR1 SGHTA, CDR2 FQGTGA. Trimming took 5 bases from V and 8 from J, leaving 11 bases between them. The CDR3 length is 12 residues. CDR3 protein: CASSPQPGTQYF. CDR3 sequence (DNA): TGTGCCAGCAGCCCCCAACCGGGTACGCAGTATTTT.

The genes are TRBV21-1 and TRBJ2-7; the table's D call, TRBD1, was not checked against the DNA. TRBV21-1 counts as a pseudogene. This CDR3 has 14 residues. In nucleotides, the CDR3 is TGTGCCAGCAGCAAAGGTTCGGGACCCTACGAGCAGTACTTC. This translates into CASSKGSGPYEQYF.

This sequence joins TRBV6-5 and TRBJ2-5, with 7 bases lining up with TRBD2. Trimming took 2 bases from V and 4 from J; bases not matched to a gene: 10. CDR3 size: 16 residues. Germline CDR1 reads MNHEY; CDR2 reads SVGAGI. This CDR3 reads CASSYQVGGLPETQYF. In nucleotides, the CDR3 is TGTGCCAGCAGTTACCAGGTGGGAGGGTTGCCAGAGACCCAGTACTTC.

This clonotype was found many times. V is TRBV28 and J is TRBJ2-3; TRBD2 might be the D (5 bases). The V and J ends lost 5 bases and 0 bases respectively, with 12 bases between them. Germline CDR1 is MDHEN and CDR2 is SYDVKM. There are 15 residues in the CDR3. CDR3 DNA sequence: TGTGCCAGCAGTACAAGGCGGGCTAGCACAGATACGCAGTATTTT. It specifies CASSTRRASTDTQYF.

This clonotype has a handful of counts. This chain uses TRBV29-1 with TRBJ2-3, with 11 positions matching TRBD2. V was pared by 2 bases and J by 9 bases, with 1 base of the junction left unmatched. CDR3 length: 12 amino acids. Germline CDR1 SQVTM, CDR2 ANQGSEA. The CDR3 nucleotides are TGCAGCGTTGAACTAGCGGGAGGCACGCAGTATTTT. This translates into CSVELAGGTQYF.

V gene TRBV6-5 combines with J gene TRBJ2-1; 9 positions agree with TRBD2. The CDR3 consists of 15 residues. J was trimmed by 0 bases and V by 6 bases; bases with no gene match: 3. CDR1 MNHEY and CDR2 SVGAGI come from the germline V gene. The CDR3 spells CASSISGSSYNEQFF. The CDR3 region has the DNA TGTGCCAGCAGCATTAGCGGGAGCTCCTACAATGAGCAGTTCTTC.

At least ten counts were recorded for this clonotype. This chain uses TRBV10-3 with TRBJ2-6; D remains ambiguous. The germline V and J ends were trimmed by 6 bases and 1 base, with 4 bases remaining between them. The CDR3 extends over 13 amino acids. Germline assignment: CDR1 ENHRY and CDR2 SYGVKD. The CDR3: CAISASGANVLTF. DNA for the CDR3: TGTGCCATCAGCGCTTCTGGGGCCAACGTCCTGACTTTC.

The sample holds a few counts of this clonotype. J is TRBJ2-5 and V is TRBV28; D call uncertain. The CDR3 spans 11 residues. V was shortened by 7 bases and J by 0 bases, with 3 bases between the two germline ends. Germline CDR1 reads MDHEN; CDR2 reads SYDVKM. Here the CDR3 reads CASTHQETQYF. CDR3 nucleotide sequence: TGTGCCAGCACACACCAAGAGACCCAGTACTTC.

At least ten counts were recorded for this clonotype. CDR3 in amino acids: CASSPRPSTDTQYF. DNA for the CDR3: TGTGCCAGCAGCCCCCGCCCAAGCACAGATACGCAGTATTTT. The rearrangement uses TRBV11-2 and TRBJ2-3; D not certain. The CDR3 loop spans 14 amino acids. In germline, CDR1 is SGHAT, CDR2 FQNNGV. Deletions cut 5 bases from V and 0 bases from J, with 9 bases between. The whole variable domain, remainder taken from reference TRBV11-2 and TRBJ2-3, is EAGVAQSPRYKIIEKRQSVAFWCNPISGHATLYWYQQILGQGPKLLIQFQNNGVVDDSQLPKDRFSAERLKGVDSTLKIQPAKLEDSAVYLCASSPRPSTDTQYFGPGTRLTVL.

V is TRBV28 and J is TRBJ2-1; D ambiguous. Deletions cut 7 bases from V and 8 bases from J, with 21 bases between. CDR1 is MDHEN, CDR2 SYDVKM, per germline. This CDR3 is built from 15 residues. CDR3 sequence reads: CASKTNSERVHEQFF. As DNA, the CDR3 is TGTGCCAGCAAAACTAATTCGGAACGGGTGCATGAGCAGTTCTTC.

The sample holds many counts of this clonotype. The chain carries TRBV9 and TRBJ2-2; no clear D gene. Germline CDR1 and CDR2: SGDLS and YYNGEE. CDR3 length: 13 amino acids. V was shortened by 0 bases and J by 8 bases, with 8 bases between the two germline ends. As DNA, the CDR3 is TGTGCCAGCAGCGTAGGAATATCAGGGGAGCTGTTTTTT. It is translated as CASSVGISGELFF. The whole variable domain, remainder taken from reference TRBV9 and TRBJ2-2, is DSGVTQTPKHLITATGQRVTLRCSPRSGDLSVYWYQQSLDQGLQFLIQYYNGEERAKGNILERFSAQQFPDLHSELNLSSLELGDSALYFCASSVGISGELFFGEGSRLTVL.

This clonotype was counted between two and nine times. The gene calls are TRBV19 and TRBJ1-5; TRBD1 agrees at 7 bases. The CDR3 sequence is 15 residues long. J was trimmed by 11 bases and V by 7 bases; bases with no gene match: 17. Per the germline V gene, CDR1 is LNHDA and CDR2 is SQIVND (reference sequence). The CDR3 is CASNNIRDSGLAQHF. In DNA form, the CDR3 reads TGTGCCAGTAACAACATCCGGGACAGTGGGTTAGCCCAGCATTTT. The entire variable domain, with the rest obtained from reference TRBV19 and TRBJ1-5, is as follows: DGGITQSPKYLFRKEGQNVTLSCEQNLNHDAMYWYRQDPGQGLRLIYYSQIVNDFQKGDIAEGYSVSREKKESFPLTVTSAQKNPTAFYLCASNNIRDSGLAQHFGDGTRLSIL.

This clonotype was seen more than once but under ten times. The gene calls are TRBV19 and TRBJ1-5; D gene uncertain. This CDR3 contains 15 residues. Germline values: CDR1 LNHDA, CDR2 SQIVND (reference sequence). Trimming stripped 5 bases from V and 1 base from J, with 12 bases between. The CDR3 spells CASSGRSGSNQPQHF. CDR3 nucleotides: TGTGCCAGTAGTGGCAGGTCGGGGAGCAATCAGCCCCAGCATTTT.

This clonotype was observed at least ten times. V is TRBV29-1 and J is TRBJ1-1, with a tentative D call TRBD1 (5 bases). The germline CDR1 and CDR2 sequences are SQVTM and ANQGSEA. The ends were cut back, 8 bases at V and 1 base at J, with 11 bases in the middle. The CDR3 spans 12 residues. The CDR3 sequence: CSFLGENTEAFF. In nucleotides, the CDR3 is TGCAGCTTCCTAGGGGAGAACACTGAAGCTTTCTTT.

V is TRBV9 and J is TRBJ2-1; 8 bases match TRBD1. The V gene's germline CDR1 is SGDLS and CDR2 YYNGEE. The J segment lost 2 bases and the V segment lost 2 bases, leaving 6 bases of the junction unmatched. The CDR3 has 16 residues. The CDR3 nucleotides read TGTGCCAGCAGCGTTGACAGGGGATGGGCCTACAATGAGCAGTTCTTC. Translating it yields CASSVDRGWAYNEQFF.

The V gene is TRBV29-1, the J gene TRBJ1-2, with 9 bases identical to TRBD1. Looked up from germline, CDR1 is SQVTM and CDR2 is ANQGSEA. V gave up 4 bases and J gave up 8 bases; unmatched junction bases: 5. The CDR3 is 12 amino acids. CDR3: CSVGDRGMGYTF. The CDR3 nucleotides read TGCAGCGTTGGCGACAGGGGGATGGGCTACACCTTC.